This TCR beta chain was observed in a study of blood T cell repertoires in COVID-19. The method was immunoSEQ multiplex PCR; TCRdb's version includes in-frame clones alone and lacks a portion of them. The table includes about 440,000 clones, about nine tenths detected once. V trimming: 2 bases; J trimming: 4 bases; junction bases outside the gene matches: 11. The germline CDR1 and CDR2 sequences are LNHDA and SQIVND (reference sequence). The CDR3 spans 16 residues. The sample was peripheral blood. V and J are TRBV19 and TRBJ2-7; 7 nucleotides line up with TRBD1. This receptor was taken from a woman between 45 and 65 years old with COVID-19, enrolled during active disease. In DNA, the CDR3 is TGTGCCAGTAGTATATTCCGACAGGGACGCTTTTACGAGCAGTACTTC. This sequence encodes CASSIFRQGRFYEQYF.